This TCR beta chain was sequenced in a study of cytomegalovirus exposure and HLA in healthy donors. Whole-study results and caveats: Later analysis reportedly placed an Asian-associated ancestry cluster below the roughly 700-donor mean in N-insertions. Later analysis demonstrated an association between a missense DCLRE1C variant and TCR beta V- and J-gene trimming.

Germline CDR1 reads WNHNN; CDR2 reads SYGVQD (reference sequence). The ends lost 4 bases at V and 1 base at J; junction bases unmatched: 5. CDR3 length: 16 amino acids. The PCR had 60 Vbeta and 13 Jbeta primers. The method was immunoSEQ multiplex PCR; TCRdb's version includes in-frame clones alone and lacks a portion of them. The table shows around 140,000 clones, with 73% occurring only once. This clone was counted a few times. Its antigen remains unidentified. The chain is built from TRBV10-1 and TRBJ2-2; 8 bases match TRBD1. Material: PBMCs. The origin of this receptor is a woman aged 18-29 years in good health and CMV-seronegative. CDR3 residues: CASSATGTGNTGELFF. Written as DNA, the CDR3 is TGCGCCAGCAGTGCTACCGGGACAGGGAACACCGGGGAGCTGTTTTTT.